This T cell receptor beta chain was recovered during a study of T cells in Graves' hyperthyroidism and ophthalmopathy. On the study more broadly: Staff took peripheral blood when the initial diagnosis was made, before any treatment began. Study conclusions and caveats: Also found in blood were most expanded thyroid clonotypes above 0.001. A model built on 13 V-J features separated ophthalmopathy from stable hyperthyroidism.

CDR3 length: 15 residues. V was clipped by 0 bases and J by 4 bases; unmatched bases: 7. Germline CDR1 SQVTM, CDR2 ANQGSEA. Researchers amplified the TCR beta CDR3 regions from RNA transcripts. Carried out on the TCR CDR3, a first-round RT-PCR used the HTBI primer set. One entry per CDR3 protein results from TCRdb running MiXCR on the multiplex PCR reads. The sample records 300,000 to 500,000 distinct CDR3 sequences, more than 12% being singletons. In this sample, this clonotype turned up many times. Its target is not known. The authors took PBMCs from over 8.5 ml fresh peripheral blood. This TCR came from a man aged 45-60 years with Graves' ophthalmopathy. The chain links TRBV29-1 to TRBJ2-5, with 8 positions matching TRBD2. The sequenced material came from blood. CDR3 sequence reads: CSVEDITGGRETQYF. The CDR3 region has the DNA TGCAGCGTTGAAGATATTACGGGAGGGCGAGAGACCCAGTACTTC.